The 11 T cell receptor beta chains below come from one sample, sequenced in a study of Graves' ophthalmopathy and Graves' hyperthyroidism. Beta-chain TCR CDR3 regions were amplified from RNA transcripts. Second-round multiplex PCR came after a first-round RT-PCR that employed HTBI primers. TCRdb re-derived calls from the multiplex PCR reads in MiXCR, one entry per CDR3 protein. The sample carries almost 40,000 distinct CDR3 sequences, roughly 50% recorded once. The material sequenced was peripheral blood. These receptors were collected from an adult woman with stable Graves' hyperthyroidism.

This chain connects TRBV24-1 to TRBJ2-3, with D maybe TRBD1 (5 bases). V lost 5 bases, J lost 5 bases, and 16 bases lay in between. CDR1 KGHDR and CDR2 SFDVKD come from the germline V gene. The CDR3 extends over 15 amino acids. CDR3 region: CATSGRAGNLDTQYF. The CDR3 coding sequence is TGTGCCACCAGTGGCCGGGCAGGGAATTTAGATACGCAGTATTTT.

The chain combines TRBV10-3 with TRBJ1-6; D uncertain. Germline V gene data show CDR1 as ENHRY and CDR2 as SYGVKD. V lost 2 bases and J 6 bases, leaving 2 bases between the germline ends. CDR3 length: 12 amino acids. The CDR3 region is CAISEVNSPLHF. CDR3 nucleotide sequence: TGTGCCATCAGTGAGGTTAATTCACCCCTCCACTTT.

The chain uses TRBV7-3 and TRBJ2-7, with 11 bases fitting TRBD2. This CDR3 region has 11 residues. The V segment lost 9 bases and the J segment 7 bases; nucleotides outside the gene matches: 2. CDR1 is SGHTA, CDR2 FQGTGA, per germline. The CDR3 DNA sequence: TGTGCCAGTAGACTAGCGGGAGAGCAGTACTTC. Encoded protein: CASRLAGEQYF.

Comment on this clonotype: This CDR3 fails to terminate in the conserved phenylalanine or tryptophan, so it likely reflects a read error. The limits of the CDR3 on the DNA are not certain, so only TCRdb's listed CDR3 is given. The chain employs TRBV20-1 and TRBJ1-2; TRBD1, the D gene given by the table, was not confirmed from the DNA. The CDR3 is made up of 8 amino acids, end residues included. Germline V gene lookup returns CDR1 DFQATT and CDR2 SNEGSKA (reference sequence). CDR3 protein: CSAPNTDS.

Worth noting for this clonotype: The conserved phenylalanine or tryptophan is not found at the CDR3 terminus, so this likely reflects a read error. The J gene is TRBJ1-1, the V gene TRBV11-2; D is undetermined. CDR3 length equals 14 residues. Trimming pared 2 bases from V and 1 base from J, leaving 8 bases between. In germline, CDR1 is SGHAT, CDR2 FQNNGV. CDR3 in DNA: TGTGCCAGCAGCTTAAACCCGGGGAACACTGAAGCTTTCTCT. Translation: CASSLNPGNTEAFS.

This clonotype is termed medium-sized. This chain joins TRBV24-1 and TRBJ2-5, with D unresolved. V lost 0 bases and J 3 bases, leaving 7 bases between the germline ends. The CDR3 has 14 residues. Germline V CDR1 and CDR2: KGHDR, SFDVKD. The CDR3 protein is CATSDLRQEETQYF. DNA of the CDR3: TGTGCCACCAGTGATTTGCGGCAGGAAGAGACCCAGTACTTC.

This chain uses TRBV9 with TRBJ1-3; D is possibly TRBD1 (5 bases). V was shortened by 4 bases and J by 5 bases, with 10 bases between the two germline ends. This CDR3 contains 13 residues. From germline, CDR1 is SGDLS and CDR2 YYNGEE. The CDR3 is CASSPGRRNTIYF. Here the CDR3 DNA reads TGTGCCAGCAGCCCGGGACGGAGAAACACCATATATTTT.

The CDR3 DNA sequence: TGCAGTGCTGCGGGGAACACGGACAGGGGGTATGGCTACACCTTC. Amino acid sequence: CSAAGNTDRGYGYTF. The J gene is TRBJ1-2, the V gene TRBV20-1, with 10 bases identical to TRBD1. V shed 5 bases and J 5 bases; nucleotides not matched to a gene: 11. The CDR3 has 15 residues. CDR1 DFQATT and CDR2 SNEGSKA come from the germline V gene (reference sequence).

The chain joins TRBV10-3 to TRBJ1-1; 12 nucleotides line up with TRBD1. V lost 6 bases and J lost 6; bases outside the gene matches: 14. Germline V gene data show CDR1 as ENHRY and CDR2 as SYGVKD. The CDR3 sequence is 17 residues long. CDR3 coding DNA: TGTGCCATCAGAGGACCGGGACAGGGGGCCCGAAGCGCTGAAGCTTTCTTT. Translation gives CAIRGPGQGARSAEAFF.

About this clonotype: One end of the junction is discordant with germline, which a read error may explain. The genes are TRBV29-1 and TRBJ2-1; tentative D call: TRBD2 (6 bases). In germline, CDR1 is SQVTM, CDR2 ANQGSEA. This CDR3 is built from 17 residues. The CDR3 spells CSIERSPPGLAYNEQFF. CDR3 bases: TGCAGCATTGAAAGGTCGCCGCCGGGACTGGCATACAATGAGCAGTTCTTC.

This clonotype was found many times. The chain couples TRBV6-5 to TRBJ2-7, with 10 bases fitting TRBD1. This CDR3 spans 16 amino acids. V lost 0 bases, J lost 6 bases, and 8 bases stayed unmatched. CDR1 and CDR2 (germline): MNHEY, SVGAGI. The CDR3 reads CASSYSPGQGLAEQYF. The CDR3 region has the DNA TGTGCCAGCAGTTACTCCCCGGGACAGGGGTTAGCCGAGCAGTACTTC.